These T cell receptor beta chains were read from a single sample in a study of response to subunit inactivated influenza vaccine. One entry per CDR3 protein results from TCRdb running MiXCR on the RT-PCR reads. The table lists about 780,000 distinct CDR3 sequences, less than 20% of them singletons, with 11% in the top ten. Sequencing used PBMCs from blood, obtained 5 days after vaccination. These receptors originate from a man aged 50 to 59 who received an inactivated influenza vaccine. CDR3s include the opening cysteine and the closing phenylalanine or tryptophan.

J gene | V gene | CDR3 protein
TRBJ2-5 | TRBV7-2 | CASSLLAGQETQYF
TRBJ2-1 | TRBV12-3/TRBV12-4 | CASSSRRSNYNEQFF
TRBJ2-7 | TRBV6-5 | CASRYGGTYEQYF
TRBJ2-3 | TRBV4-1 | CASSRTGPDTQYF
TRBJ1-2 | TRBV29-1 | CSVGEGREGYTF
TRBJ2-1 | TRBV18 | CATTRVEEQFF
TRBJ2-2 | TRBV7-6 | CASSKRLAGEFLSNTGELFF
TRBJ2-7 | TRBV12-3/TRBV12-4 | CASRPAAGGSYEQYF
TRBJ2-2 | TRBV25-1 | CASSEGLINTGELFF
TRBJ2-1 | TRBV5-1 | CASSLTGREISYNEQFF
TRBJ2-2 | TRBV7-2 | CAARKYRDSPDLGELFF
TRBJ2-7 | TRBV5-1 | CASSLTGLPSYEQYF
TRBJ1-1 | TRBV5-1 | CASSGDHRVLTLNTEAFF
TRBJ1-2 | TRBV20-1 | CSASRLTGGEGYTF
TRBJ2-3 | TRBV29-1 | CSVTSGSSDTQYF
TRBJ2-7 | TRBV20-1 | CSARVQGADEQYF
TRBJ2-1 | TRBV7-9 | CASSKRLADNEQFF
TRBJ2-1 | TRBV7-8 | CASSLVSGGTNEQFF
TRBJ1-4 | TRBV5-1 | CASSPKEGIREKLFF
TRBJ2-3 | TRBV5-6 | CASSLEGRDRTDTQYF
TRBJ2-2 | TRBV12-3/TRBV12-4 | CASRNRGSNTGELFF
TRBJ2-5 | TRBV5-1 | CASSTSSGSGETQYF
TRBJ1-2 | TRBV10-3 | CAISELPTNYGYTF
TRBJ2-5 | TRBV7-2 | CASSPTGGETQYF
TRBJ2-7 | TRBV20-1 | CSAPRPPLDEQYF
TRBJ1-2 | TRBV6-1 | CASSLRTEVYGYTF
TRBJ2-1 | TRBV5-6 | CASSLGQLSYNEQFF
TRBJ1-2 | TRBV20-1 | CSATGVAGYTF
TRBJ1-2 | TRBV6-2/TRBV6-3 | CASSYLQANYGYTF
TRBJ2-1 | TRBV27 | CASSLLAGGSLNEQFF